The next 13 T cell receptor beta chains were all read from a single sample in a study of T cell repertoires in cytomegalovirus infection. TCRdb reprocessed the reads via MiXCR and lists one record per CDR3 protein. The table lists fewer than 550,000 distinct CDR3 sequences, 16% of them singletons. Sequencing was done on a sample of CD8+ T cells from PBMCs. The receptor source for this set is a human donor in good health (CMV status not recorded). Some clones in this sample may be carry-over from other donors' samples.

Written as DNA, the CDR3 is TGTGCCAGCAGTGAAACAGGGCAGGGCAACTACGAGCAGTACTTC. This gives the protein CASSETGQGNYEQYF. This sequence joins TRBV2 and TRBJ2-7; D is perhaps TRBD1 (6 bases). V was cut by 2 bases and J by 3 bases, with 14 bases left in between. This CDR3 comprises 15 residues. Germline V gene data show CDR1 as SNHLY and CDR2 as FYNNEI.

This chain links TRBV29-1 with TRBJ2-1, with D tentatively TRBD2 (6 bases). V lost 4 bases, J lost 2 bases, and 21 bases lay in between. Germline lookup yields CDR1 SQVTM and CDR2 ANQGSEA. This CDR3 has 17 residues. CDR3: CSVAGLDKGTPYNEQFF. The CDR3 DNA reads TGCAGCGTTGCGGGCCTTGACAAGGGGACTCCCTACAATGAGCAGTTCTTC.

The sample holds many counts of this clonotype. Germline is not matched at one junction end, which may reflect a read error. The CDR3 DNA reads TGTGCTAGCAGCTTCAGCCTCAGCTCCTACAATGAGCAGTTCTTC. Protein sequence: CASSFSLSSYNEQFF. The chain combines TRBV7-7 with TRBJ2-1, with D unclear. The CDR3 extends over 15 amino acids. Germline CDR1 and CDR2: SSHAT and FNYEAQ (reference sequence). Full variable domain (outside the CDR3, taken from reference TRBV7-7 and TRBJ2-1): GAGVSQSPRYKVTKRGQDVTLRCDPISSHATLYWYQQALGQGPEFLTYFNYEAQPDKSGLPSDRFSAERPEGSISTLTIQRTEQRDSAMYRCASSFSLSSYNEQFFGPGTRLTVL.

Points on this clonotype: A junction boundary mismatches the germline segment, possibly from a read error. The chain uses TRBV10-3 and TRBJ2-2, with a tentative D call TRBD2 (5 bases). Germline V CDR1 and CDR2: ENHRY, SYGVKD. This CDR3 region has 12 residues. CDR3 DNA sequence: TGTGCCATCAGTGGGTCACCCGGGGTGCTGTTTTTT. Translated: CAISGSPGVLFF.

This clonotype showed up just a few times. The V gene is TRBV27, the J gene TRBJ2-7; TRBD2 aligns across 11 bases. The CDR3 contains 14 residues. V lost 5 bases to trimming and J lost 6 bases; unmatched junction nucleotides: 6. In germline, CDR1 is MNHEY, CDR2 SMNVEV (reference sequence). The DNA of the CDR3 is TGTGCCAGCAGTATAGCGGGAGGGCCTGGCGAGCAGTACTTC. Its protein product is CASSIAGGPGEQYF.

This clonotype came up many times. This sequence joins TRBV27 and TRBJ1-2, with a tentative D call TRBD1 (5 bases). Germline CDR1 and CDR2: MNHEY and SMNVEV (reference sequence). The CDR3 length is 13 residues. V was shortened by 3 bases and J by 5 bases, with 10 bases between the two germline ends. As DNA, the CDR3 is TGTGCCAGCAGTTTGGGGGTAGCGTATGGCTACACCTTC. Its translation is CASSLGVAYGYTF.

The chain joins TRBV3-1 to TRBJ2-5, with D perhaps TRBD2 (6 bases). CDR3 length: 18 residues. The germline gives CDR1 LGHDT, CDR2 YNNKEL (reference sequence). Trimming removed 0 bases from V and 4 bases from J, with 21 bases in between. CDR3 bases: TGTGCCAGCAGCCAAGATCAGTGGTTGGAGGGAACGGGAGAGACCCAGTACTTC. Amino acid sequence: CASSQDQWLEGTGETQYF.

This clonotype occurred a few times. The chain employs TRBV20-1 and TRBJ1-1; D is possibly TRBD1 (6 bases). V lost 2 bases to trimming and J lost 5 bases, with 24 bases between them. The germline V gene encodes CDR1 DFQATT and CDR2 SNEGSKA (reference sequence). The length of the CDR3 is 17 residues. The CDR3, as DNA: TGCAGTGCTAGACCAGTACACCGTTCGGGGGCGACGACTGAAGCTTTCTTT. This codes for CSARPVHRSGATTEAFF.

This clonotype was detected many times. This chain joins TRBV11-2 and TRBJ2-2, with D uncertain. The CDR3 covers 15 residues. The V gene lost 3 bases and the J gene lost 5 bases, with 13 bases spanning the gap. Germline V gene data show CDR1 as SGHAT and CDR2 as FQNNGV. The CDR3 loop is CASSFRLGGTGELFF. CDR3 in DNA: TGTGCCAGCAGCTTTCGTTTGGGTGGAACCGGGGAGCTGTTTTTT.

In the case of this clonotype: It may be a read error: a sequence one base away is much more abundant. The rearrangement uses TRBV11-2 and TRBJ2-1; the match to TRBD2 covers 8 bases. This CDR3 has 15 amino acids. Per the germline V gene, CDR1 is SGHAT and CDR2 is FQNNGV. V shed 0 bases, J shed 12 bases, and the junction held 10 bases outside the gene matches. CDR3 sequence reads: CASSLEGAGGNGQFF. The CDR3 DNA is TGTGCCAGCAGCTTAGAAGGGGCGGGGGGCAACGGGCAGTTCTTC.

The table lists this clonotype with a few counts. The chain links TRBV5-1 to TRBJ2-7, with D unclear. Germline V gives CDR1 SGHRS, CDR2 YFSETQ. V lost 0 bases to trimming and J lost 2 bases, with 12 bases between them. The CDR3 totals 15 residues. This CDR3 is CASSLAPKPAYEQYF. CDR3 coding DNA: TGCGCCAGCAGCTTGGCCCCTAAACCTGCCTACGAGCAGTACTTC.

A single count supports this clonotype. The chain has TRBV11-2 and TRBJ1-2; 7 bases map to TRBD1. J lost 4 bases, V lost 5 bases, and 7 bases had no gene match. CDR3 length equals 14 residues. Per germline, CDR1 SGHAT and CDR2 FQNNGV. DNA for the CDR3: TGTGCCAGCAGCGGAACAGGGGTAGTCTATGGCTACACCTTC. It specifies CASSGTGVVYGYTF. The whole variable domain, remainder taken from reference TRBV11-2 and TRBJ1-2, is EAGVAQSPRYKIIEKRQSVAFWCNPISGHATLYWYQQILGQGPKLLIQFQNNGVVDDSQLPKDRFSAERLKGVDSTLKIQPAKLEDSAVYLCASSGTGVVYGYTFGSGTRLTVV.

The chain uses TRBV19 and TRBJ1-1, with a tentative D call TRBD1 (6 bases). The CDR3 runs 14 residues. CDR1 LNHDA and CDR2 SQIVND come from the germline V gene (reference sequence). V shed 5 bases and J shed 4 bases, with 14 bases lying between them. In DNA form, the CDR3 reads TGTGCCAGTAGTTTGTACAGGGATCGCACTGAAGCTTTCTTT. This codes for CASSLYRDRTEAFF.